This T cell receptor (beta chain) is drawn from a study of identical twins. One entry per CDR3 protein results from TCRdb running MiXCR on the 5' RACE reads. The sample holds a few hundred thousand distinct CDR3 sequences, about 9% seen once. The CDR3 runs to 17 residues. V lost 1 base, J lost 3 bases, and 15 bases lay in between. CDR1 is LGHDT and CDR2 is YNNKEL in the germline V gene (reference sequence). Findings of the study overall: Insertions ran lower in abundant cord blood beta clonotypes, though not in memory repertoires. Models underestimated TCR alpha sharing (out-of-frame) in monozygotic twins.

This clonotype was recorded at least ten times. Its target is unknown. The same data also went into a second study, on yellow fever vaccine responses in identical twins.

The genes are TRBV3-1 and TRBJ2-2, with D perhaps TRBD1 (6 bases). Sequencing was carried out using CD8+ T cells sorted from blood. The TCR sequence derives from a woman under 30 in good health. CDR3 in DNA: TGTGCCAGCAGCCAAGGGGGGCAGGAGGTCCACACCGGGGAGCTGTTTTTT. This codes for CASSQGGQEVHTGELFF.